Below are 15 T cell receptor beta chains sequenced from a single sample in a study of regulatory T cells in long-lasting Graves disease (dated by TCRdb to about 2021). Library construction relied on multiplex PCR. TCRdb lists the instrument as Illumina HiSeq 4000. iRepertoire HTBI primers and Arm-PCR amplification of CDR3 regions were used to construct TCR beta libraries. The public reads were run again by TCRdb, first through fastp at Q25 and then through MiXCR, and only productive beta chains were kept. Every entry covers one CDR3 protein and lists the most common genes and DNA from its rows. The sample table contains 500,000 or so distinct CDR3 sequences; only one count was recorded for about 16% of them. Jointly, the top ten make up just under 25% of the sample. Read against the paper, the sample's time point label means: newly diagnosed GD, antithyroid drugs for less than 3 months. For both TCR sequencing and RNA sequencing, RNA was extracted from PBMCs using TRIzol.

In addition, the sample was reused for a study of T cells in Graves' hyperthyroidism and ophthalmopathy.

The sample was peripheral blood mononuclear cells (PBMCs), taken at new diagnosis, from a patient treated with antithyroid drugs. These receptors were collected from a woman aged 40 to 65 with Graves disease. Donor details come from another sample of the same person, matched by shared clones.

V gene TRBV20-1 combines with J gene TRBJ1-6; possible D gene TRBD1, 5 bases. Germline CDR1 is DFQATT and CDR2 is SNEGSKA (reference sequence). Trimming took off 1 base at V and 4 bases at J, with 8 bases between the two ends. CDR3 size: 14 residues. This chain's CDR3 is CSARVGGYNSPLHF. As DNA, the CDR3 is TGCAGTGCTAGAGTCGGGGGTTATAATTCACCCCTCCACTTT.

In its sample, this clonotype was seen many times. J is TRBJ2-1 and V is TRBV11-2; D is perhaps TRBD2 (7 bases). V was shortened by 6 bases and J by 3 bases, with 18 bases between the two germline ends. Germline lookup yields CDR1 SGHAT and CDR2 FQNNGV. This CDR3 has 16 amino acids. The CDR3 bases are TGTGCCAGCAGGTCGTGGCGGGGGCCTGTCTACAATGAGCAGTTCTTC. This gives the protein CASRSWRGPVYNEQFF.

Worth noting for this clonotype: A much larger clone differs by one base, so this may be a read error. The rearrangement uses TRBV24-1 and TRBJ2-5; possibly TRBD1 or TRBD2 for D (5 bases each). CDR1 KGHDR and CDR2 SFDVKD come from the germline V gene. This CDR3 is built from 14 residues. CDR3 bases: TGTGCCACCAGTGACCCCGGGACCCAAGAGAGCCAGTACTTC. Translation: CATSDPGTQESQYF.

This clonotype was recorded at least ten times. The rearrangement uses TRBV20-1 and TRBJ1-5, with D hard to call. In germline, CDR1 is DFQATT, CDR2 SNEGSKA (reference sequence). This CDR3 is 12 amino acids long. V lost 7 bases and J lost 4, with 11 bases in between. The CDR3 region is CSGGNGNQPQHF. The CDR3 region has the DNA TGCAGTGGTGGGAATGGAAATCAGCCCCAGCATTTT.

The table lists this clonotype with many counts. The genes are TRBV27 and TRBJ1-6, with 7 nucleotides matching TRBD1. This CDR3 has 15 residues. With 5 bases clipped from V and 10 bases from J, the junction kept 11 bases outside the gene matches. Germline V lookup: CDR1 MNHEY, CDR2 SMNVEV (reference sequence). CDR3 residues: CASSTMTGRRSPLHF. DNA for the CDR3: TGTGCCAGCAGTACGATGACAGGGAGGCGGTCACCCCTCCACTTT.

This chain uses TRBV29-1 with TRBJ1-2; 7 bases map to TRBD1. The V gene's germline CDR1 is SQVTM and CDR2 ANQGSEA. The CDR3 has 15 amino acids. V dropped 6 bases and J dropped 4; count of bases not matched to a gene: 14. CDR3 DNA sequence: TGCAGCGTGGCGGGGGGTTTAGGGGGCGTCTATGGCTACACCTTC. Translation: CSVAGGLGGVYGYTF. The full variable domain, its missing parts supplied by reference TRBV29-1 and TRBJ1-2, is SAVISQKPSRDICQRGTSLTIQCQVDSQVTMMFWYRQQPGQSLTLIATANQGSEATYESGFVIDKFPISRPNLTFSTLTVSNMSPEDSSIYLCSVAGGLGGVYGYTFGSGTRLTVV.

This clonotype was seen many times. This chain joins TRBV12-3 or TRBV12-4 and TRBJ1-2; possibly TRBD1 for D (5 bases). CDR3 length: 12 amino acids. Trimming left V 6 bases short and J 7 bases short, with 12 bases between. The CDR3 here is CASRRGVVGYTF. The CDR3 region has the DNA TGTGCCAGCAGAAGGGGAGTCGTTGGCTACACCTTC.

The J gene is TRBJ1-5, the V gene TRBV7-4; no definite D call. This CDR3 contains 16 residues. Germline lookup yields CDR1 SGHVT and CDR2 SQSDAQ. V gave up 3 bases and J gave up 7 bases, with 19 bases separating them. The CDR3 DNA reads TGTGCCAGCAGCTTTATGTGGAACAGCGTGAAGCAGCCCCAGCATTTT. This gives the protein CASSFMWNSVKQPQHF.

The chain has TRBV5-1 and TRBJ2-2, with 7 bases fitting TRBD2. Trimming cost V 4 bases and J 4 bases; bases outside gene matches: 7. There are 15 residues in the CDR3. Germline V gene data show CDR1 as SGHRS and CDR2 as YFSETQ. The CDR3 bases are TGCGCCAGCAGCCCCACGCGGGGGATCACCGGGGAGCTGTTTTTT. Its translation is CASSPTRGITGELFF.

This clonotype was seen at least ten times. The CDR3: CASSLTGSHEQYF. As DNA, the CDR3 is TGTGCCAGCAGCTTGACAGGGTCCCACGAGCAGTACTTC. The V gene is TRBV11-3, the J gene TRBJ2-7, with 7 bases identical to TRBD1. The CDR3 sequence is 13 residues long. The trim removed 3 bases at V and 5 bases at J, leaving 4 bases unmatched. Looked up from germline, CDR1 is SGHNT and CDR2 is YENEEA.

This clonotype was seen many times. The rearrangement links TRBV2 to TRBJ2-1; 8 bases are shared with TRBD2. Germline-derived CDR1 and CDR2 are SNHLY and FYNNEI. The CDR3 runs to 18 residues. The V and J ends lost 0 bases and 4 bases, in that order; junction bases with no gene match: 11. Here the CDR3 reads CASSEANLITGGYNEQFF. In DNA, the CDR3 is TGTGCCAGCAGTGAAGCGAACCTAATAACGGGGGGGTACAATGAGCAGTTCTTC.

This clonotype was observed at least ten times. The genes are TRBV7-8 and TRBJ1-2; no clear D. The CDR3 covers 17 residues. The germline V gene encodes CDR1 SGHVS and CDR2 FQNEAQ. V was cut by 0 bases and J by 7 bases, with 21 bases left in between. The CDR3 DNA follows: TGTGCCAGCAGCTTAGCCCGGCAGGCGTCCCCTTCCTCTGGCTACACCTTC. It translates to CASSLARQASPSSGYTF.

The chain carries TRBV19 and TRBJ2-2; D is uncertain. The CDR3 has 15 residues. CDR1 and CDR2 from the germline V gene are LNHDA and SQIVND (reference sequence). V was trimmed by 6 bases and J by 6 bases, leaving 17 bases between them. The CDR3 nucleotides read TGTGCCAGTAGCCCGGGCCCCTTCAACGCCGGGGAGCTGTTTTTT. It translates to CASSPGPFNAGELFF.

With regard to this clonotype: A far larger clone is only one base removed, so a read error is likely. This sequence joins TRBV20-1 and TRBJ2-3; 7 bases map to TRBD2. The J call is doubtful: the DNA matches TRBJ2-7 better. This CDR3 spans 13 amino acids. The germline V gene encodes CDR1 DFQATT and CDR2 SNEGSKA (reference sequence). The CDR3 sequence is CSARDEGGLEQYF. The CDR3 nucleotides are TGCAGTGCTAGAGACGAGGGAGGGCTTGAGCAGTACTTC.

This clonotype was picked up many times. This chain connects TRBV3-1 to TRBJ2-4, with D perhaps matching TRBD1 (5 bases). Germline CDR1 LGHDT, CDR2 YNNKEL (reference sequence). V lost 4 bases to trimming and J lost 7 bases, with 11 bases between them. The CDR3 loop spans 13 amino acids. The CDR3: CASSLGQGNIQYF. The CDR3 DNA is TGTGCCAGCAGCCTCGGGCAGGGTAACATTCAGTACTTC.